Listed below are T cell receptor beta chains from one sample, sequenced in a study of control samples from healthy donors and cancer patients. Generated by immunoSEQ multiplex PCR, the TCRdb table keeps only in-frame clones and is missing some. This sample has about 150,000 clones, with about 94% found just once. The sample consisted of blood. The receptor source for this set is a man aged 40-49 years in good health. Each CDR3 is given with its conserved first and last residue. Each record gives: clone size, D gene, J gene, V gene, CDR3 DNA, CDR3 protein. The D gene is left open where the match is weak. Only part of the rows carry a size: once, few, many, or a class if the clone is expanded.

>NA|NA|TRBJ1-1|TRBV19
TGTGCCAGTAGTCTCTGGGTGGACACTGAAGCTTTCTTT
CASSLWVDTEAFF
>NA|TRBD1|TRBJ1-2|TRBV2
TGTGCCAGCATCGAAAACCGGGACAGGGAGGGGTATGGCTACACCTTC
CASIENRDREGYGYTF
>NA|NA|TRBJ1-2|TRBV30
TGTGCCTGGAGTTCCGGGGGTGGCGGCTACACCTTC
CAWSSGGGGYTF
>few|TRBD1|TRBJ1-5|TRBV4-1
TGCGCCAGCAGTCCCCGGACAGGGGGTTTTCAGCCCCAGCATTTT
CASSPRTGGFQPQHF
>NA|NA|TRBJ2-7|TRBV5-1
TGCGCCAGCAGCGCCGAGGGGGGGCGCATCTCCGAGCAGTACTTC
CASSAEGGRISEQYF
>NA|TRBD1|TRBJ2-7|TRBV19
TGTGCCAGTAGTAACCGGGACAGAATTAACTACGAGCAGTACTTC
CASSNRDRINYEQYF
>NA|NA|TRBJ1-1|TRBV14
TGTGCCAGCAGCCAAGGGAGGGGAGGTGGGTTCGGAGCTTTCTTT
CASSQGRGGGFGAFF
>few|NA|TRBJ1-6|TRBV10-2
TGCGCCACCACAAGGGGGAATGATTCACCCCTCCACTTT
CATTRGNDSPLHF
>NA|NA|TRBJ1-6|TRBV28
TGTGCCAGCAGTTCCCGCGGGCTTAATTCACCCCTCCACTTT
CASSSRGLNSPLHF
>NA|NA|TRBJ2-3|TRBV19
TGTGCCAGTAGTATAGAGACAGGAGCCCTCACAGATACGCAGTATTTT
CASSIETGALTDTQYF
>once|TRBD1|TRBJ2-7|TRBV19
TGTGCCAGTAGTATTGAAGGGGACAGGTTTTACGAGCAGTACTTC
CASSIEGDRFYEQYF
>few|NA|TRBJ1-3|TRBV30
TGTGCCTGGAGTGTCCTCACCGGGGCCATATATTTT
CAWSVLTGAIYF
>once|TRBD1|TRBJ1-2|TRBV18
TGTGCCAGCTCACTTGACGACAGGGTCTATGGCTACACCTTC
CASSLDDRVYGYTF
>NA|NA|TRBJ1-1|TRBV18
TGTGCCAGCTCACCACAGTACGGGCCGGGCACTGAAGCTTTCTTT
CASSPQYGPGTEAFF
>NA|NA|TRBJ2-7|TRBV15
TGTGCCACCAGCAGCCCCGAAGGATACGAGCAGTACTTC
CATSSPEGYEQYF
>NA|NA|TRBJ2-3|TRBV19
TGTGCCAGTAGTATCGGCTTGACAGATACGCAGTATTTT
CASSIGLTDTQYF
>NA|TRBD1|TRBJ1-1|TRBV6-2/TRBV6-3
TGTGCCAGCAGCCCCCCTGGACAGGGTATCACTGAAGCTTTCTTT
CASSPPGQGITEAFF
>NA|NA|TRBJ2-2|TRBV6-2/TRBV6-3
TGTGCCAGCAGTTACTCGCTAGGGGGGGTGAACACCGGGGAGCTGTTTTTT
CASSYSLGGVNTGELFF
>NA|TRBD1|TRBJ2-5|TRBV19
TGTGCCAGTAGTACACAGGGGTACCAAGAGACCCAGTACTTC
CASSTQGYQETQYF
>NA|TRBD2|TRBJ2-2|TRBV7-2
TGTGCCAGCGGGGGCAGCGGGGGGCCCGCCGGGGAGCTGTTTTTT
CASGGSGGPAGELFF
>once|TRBD1|TRBJ1-6|TRBV5-1
TGCGCCAGCAGCCAATCGACAGGGTTTGATAATTCACCCCTCCACTTT
CASSQSTGFDNSPLHF
>NA|NA|TRBJ1-1|TRBV5-1
TGCGCCAGCAGCTTGGATGGGGGACGGATTGAAGCTTTCTTT
CASSLDGGRIEAFF
>NA|NA|TRBJ1-1|TRBV19
TGTGCCAGTAGTATCGGGGGCAACACTGAAGCTTTCTTT
CASSIGGNTEAFF
>NA|NA|TRBJ1-6|TRBV7-2
TGTGCCAGCAGCTTTACAGACCTACCAGGGTCACCCCTCCACTTT
CASSFTDLPGSPLHF
>NA|NA|TRBJ2-2|TRBV5-1
TGCGCCAGCAGCTCGGCCTCCCTCCGGGGCACCGGGGAGCTGTTTTTT
CASSSASLRGTGELFF
>NA|TRBD1|TRBJ2-2|TRBV6-5
TGTGCCAGCAGTACGGGACAGGGGGCTAACGGGGAGCTGTTTTTT
CASSTGQGANGELFF
>NA|NA|TRBJ2-1|TRBV11-2
TGTGCCAGCAGCCTTGGCGGGGCTACCTACAATGAGCAGTTCTTC
CASSLGGATYNEQFF
>NA|NA|TRBJ2-2|TRBV11-3
TGTGCCAGCAGGCGAGGGGACGCCGGGGAGCTGTTTTTT
CASRRGDAGELFF
>NA|NA|TRBJ2-1|TRBV19
TGTGCCAGTAGTATCGCGAGCTCCTACAATGAGCAGTTCTTC
CASSIASSYNEQFF
>NA|NA|TRBJ1-1|TRBV7-9
TGTGCCAGCAGCTTAACAGGCGAGAACACTGAAGCTTTCTTT
CASSLTGENTEAFF
>NA|NA|TRBJ1-4|TRBV19
TGTGCCAGTAGTTCGACGGGAGATAATGAAAAACTGTTTTTT
CASSSTGDNEKLFF
>once|NA|TRBJ1-2|TRBV19
TGTGCCAGTAGGCCAGGTCCTAACTATGGCTACACCTTC
CASRPGPNYGYTF
>NA|NA|TRBJ1-1|TRBV28
TGTGCCAGCAGTTCACCCCGTATCGGGTCGACTGAAGCTTTCTTT
CASSSPRIGSTEAFF
>once|TRBD1|TRBJ2-7|TRBV7-3
TGTGCCAGCAGCCCTGGGGCAGGGGGCGAGCAGTACTTC
CASSPGAGGEQYF
>NA|NA|TRBJ1-2|TRBV19
TGTGCCAGTAGTATTATTCCGCCTAACTATGGCTACACCTTC
CASSIIPPNYGYTF
>NA|NA|TRBJ1-3|TRBV28
TGTGCCAGCAGTCCCTGGGGCTCTGGAAACACCATATATTTT
CASSPWGSGNTIYF
>NA|NA|TRBJ2-3|TRBV30
TGTGCCTGGAGTGTGGGAGGGGGTAGCACAGATACGCAGTATTTT
CAWSVGGGSTDTQYF
>NA|NA|TRBJ1-5|TRBV24-1
TGTGCCACCAGTGATTCGGGTAGCAATCAGCCCCAGCATTTT
CATSDSGSNQPQHF
>NA|TRBD1|TRBJ2-7|TRBV27
TGTGCCAGCAGTATCCGGGACAGGTCCTACGAGCAGTACTTC
CASSIRDRSYEQYF
>NA|TRBD2|TRBJ2-1|TRBV18
TGTGCCAGCTCACCGCCTGGACTAGCCTACAATGAGCAGTTCTTC
CASSPPGLAYNEQFF
>NA|TRBD1|TRBJ2-7|TRBV11-2
TGTGCCAGCAGCTCCGCCGGGACAGGGGGCCACGAGCAGTACTTC
CASSSAGTGGHEQYF
>NA|NA|TRBJ1-6|TRBV9
TGTGCCGGCAGCGTAGAACAGTTTAATTCACCCCTCCACTTT
CAGSVEQFNSPLHF
>once|TRBD1|TRBJ1-1|TRBV6-5
TGTGCCAGCAGTTACGGGACAGAAAGCATGAACACTGAAGCTTTCTTT
CASSYGTESMNTEAFF
>NA|NA|TRBJ1-1|TRBV9
TGTGCCAGCAGCGTAGGGTGGGTGAGCACTGAAGCTTTCTTT
CASSVGWVSTEAFF
>NA|NA|TRBJ1-5|TRBV7-2
TGTGCCAGCAGCTCAGGGGACCGTCGGAGCAATCAGCCCCAGCATTTT
CASSSGDRRSNQPQHF
>NA|NA|TRBJ2-7|TRBV6-5
TGTGCCAGCAGTCTTGGAGCAGGCCACTACGAGCAGTACTTC
CASSLGAGHYEQYF
>NA|NA|TRBJ1-5|TRBV28
TGTGCCAGCAGAACGACAGTTAATAGCAATCAGCCCCAGCATTTT
CASRTTVNSNQPQHF
>NA|TRBD1|TRBJ1-1|TRBV6-6
TGTGCCAGCAGTTTTCGCCGGGACAGGGGCACTGAAGCTTTCTTT
CASSFRRDRGTEAFF
>NA|NA|TRBJ2-1|TRBV4-1
TGCGCCAGCAGCAACCGGGACCATGATCAGGGCGAGCAGTTCTTC
CASSNRDHDQGEQFF
>NA|TRBD1|TRBJ2-1|TRBV5-6
TGTGCCAGCATTGACAGGGGAATCAACAATGAGCAGTTCTTC
CASIDRGINNEQFF
>NA|NA|TRBJ1-2|TRBV18
TGTGCCAGCTCACCACCGGGAGGATTTGATGGCTACACCTTC
CASSPPGGFDGYTF
>NA|NA|TRBJ1-1|TRBV28
TGTGCCAGCAGCCATGGGACTGAAGCTTTCTTT
CASSHGTEAFF
>once|NA|TRBJ2-5|TRBV19
TGTGCCAGTAGTATAGGACCCCCAGGGACCCAGTACTTC
CASSIGPPGTQYF
>once|NA|TRBJ1-5|TRBV28
TGTGCCAGCAGTTTCAGGGTTCCCTCGGTCCAGCATTTT
CASSFRVPSVQHF
>NA|TRBD1|TRBJ1-6|TRBV7-8
TGTGCCAGCAGCTTAGACAGGGGAAATTCACCCCTCCACTTT
CASSLDRGNSPLHF
>NA|NA|TRBJ2-7|TRBV15
TGTGCCACCAGCAGAGAACCGGGACAAGGCTACGAGCAGTACTTC
CATSREPGQGYEQYF